The present entry profiles one T cell receptor (beta chain) with its context. Preparing the TCRbeta library involved the use of unique molecular identifiers. From the PCR reads, TCRdb called clonotypes with MiXCR, one entry per CDR3 protein. The data contain some 490,000 distinct CDR3 sequences, roughly an eighth of them singletons. The CDR3 spans 16 residues. From germline, CDR1 is MGHRA and CDR2 YSYEKL. V shed 8 bases, J shed 7 bases, and the junction held 7 bases outside the gene matches. This sample was included in a study of T-cell reconstitution after alpha-beta-depleted transplantation in children.

The chain combines TRBV4-1 with TRBJ2-2, with 16 bases aligning to TRBD2. The sequence came from a human donor who donated a stem cell graft to a child with combined immunodeficiency. Specimen: PBMCs from the stem cell graft donor, collected from the stem cell graft. The CDR3 here is CASGRGLAGGVGELFF. In DNA form, the CDR3 reads TGCGCCAGCGGCCGGGGACTAGCGGGAGGGGTCGGGGAGCTGTTTTTT.